This T cell receptor (beta chain) stems from a study of cytomegalovirus exposure and HLA in healthy donors. Germline CDR1 and CDR2: SEHNR and FQNEAQ (reference sequence). The trim removed 4 bases at V and 4 bases at J, leaving 8 bases unmatched. The CDR3 length is 15 residues. Primers included in the PCR were 60 Vbeta and 13 Jbeta primers. In the authors' methods: A later analysis tallied approximately 87 million unique TCR beta chains, some 12 million of them shared. The protocol was immunoSEQ multiplex PCR, while the TCRdb copy is restricted to in-frame clones and leaves out a portion. The DNA gave D and trimming, while V, J and clone size come from that table. Of approximately 160,000 clones listed, roughly four fifths are singletons.

The sample was PBMCs. The receptor's source is a woman aged 18-29 years in good health and CMV-seronegative. The chain links TRBV7-9 to TRBJ1-2, with 8 bases that match TRBD1. The CDR3 region is CASSSGQGASYGYTF. The CDR3 DNA sequence: TGTGCCAGCAGCTCCGGACAGGGTGCTAGCTATGGCTACACCTTC.